These T cell receptor beta chains were read from a single sample in a study of T cells in Graves' hyperthyroidism and ophthalmopathy. MiXCR, run by TCRdb on the multiplex PCR reads, gives a single entry per CDR3 protein. Here the sample spans about 560,000 distinct CDR3 sequences, 16% being singletons. Sequenced: blood. The receptor set was obtained from a woman aged 18-35 years with Graves' hyperthyroidism. CDR3s include the opening cysteine and the closing phenylalanine or tryptophan. A D gene is named only where the DNA matches it firmly. Clone size is not always given. Where it is, it says once, few, many or a class for expanded clones.

v_call: TRBV5-1; clone_size: few; j_call: TRBJ1-1; d_call: .; cdr3_aa: CASSWTRAPQVPFF; cdr3_nt: TGCGCCAGCAGCTGGACCCGAGCCCCCCAAGTACCTTTCTTT
v_call: TRBV12-3/TRBV12-4; clone_size: many; j_call: TRBJ2-5; d_call: .; cdr3_aa: CASTLRWLAMETQYF; cdr3_nt: TGTGCCAGCACCCTAAGGTGGCTAGCGATGGAGACCCAGTACTTC
v_call: TRBV11-3; clone_size: many; j_call: TRBJ1-2; d_call: .; cdr3_aa: CASSSPQGYGYTF; cdr3_nt: TGTGCCAGCAGCTCCCCCCAGGGCTATGGCTACACCTTC
v_call: TRBV12-3/TRBV12-4; clone_size: .; j_call: TRBJ2-3; d_call: .; cdr3_aa: CASSLTPYTDTQYF; cdr3_nt: TGTGCCAGCAGTTTGACACCGTACACAGATACGCAGTATTTT
v_call: TRBV28; clone_size: many; j_call: TRBJ2-7; d_call: TRBD1; cdr3_aa: CASKGDREVVEQYF; cdr3_nt: TGTGCCAGCAAGGGGGACAGGGAGGTGGTCGAGCAGTACTTC
v_call: TRBV10-3; clone_size: many; j_call: TRBJ1-1; d_call: TRBD1; cdr3_aa: CAIRGQGTEAFF; cdr3_nt: TGTGCCATCAGGGGACAGGGGACTGAAGCTTTCTTT
v_call: TRBV2; clone_size: many; j_call: TRBJ1-3; d_call: .; cdr3_aa: CASSAIISGNTIYF; cdr3_nt: TGTGCCAGCAGTGCGATAATCTCTGGAAACACCATATATTTT
v_call: TRBV2; clone_size: few; j_call: TRBJ2-2; d_call: .; cdr3_aa: CASRITGPGELFF; cdr3_nt: TGTGCCAGCAGGATTACAGGGCCCGGGGAGCTGTTTTTT
v_call: TRBV5-1; clone_size: few; j_call: TRBJ1-6; d_call: .; cdr3_aa: CASSTPGVRRDSPLHF; cdr3_nt: TGCGCCAGCAGCACCCCAGGGGTACGTCGCGATTCACCCCTCCACTTT
v_call: TRBV2; clone_size: many; j_call: TRBJ1-5; d_call: .; cdr3_aa: CASSVSRGKQPQHF; cdr3_nt: TGTGCCAGCAGTGTGAGCAGGGGTAAGCAGCCCCAGCATTTT
v_call: TRBV28; clone_size: .; j_call: TRBJ2-3; d_call: TRBD2; cdr3_aa: CASSFYAGADTQYF; cdr3_nt: TGTGCCAGCAGTTTTTACGCGGGAGCTGATACGCAGTATTTT
v_call: TRBV7-2; clone_size: .; j_call: TRBJ1-1; d_call: .; cdr3_aa: CASSRRQEEAFF; cdr3_nt: TGTGCCAGCAGCCGGAGACAGGAGGAAGCTTTCTTT
v_call: TRBV7-2; clone_size: many; j_call: TRBJ1-4; d_call: .; cdr3_aa: CASSLGAQSTTNEKLFF; cdr3_nt: TGTGCCAGCAGTTTAGGGGCCCAGAGCACAACTAATGAAAAACTGTTTTTT
v_call: TRBV6-1; clone_size: .; j_call: TRBJ1-5; d_call: .; cdr3_aa: CASSDTCRVDQPQHF; cdr3_nt: TGTGCCAGCAGTGATACCTGCAGGGTCGATCAGCCCCAACATTTT
v_call: TRBV12-3/TRBV12-4; clone_size: many; j_call: TRBJ2-5; d_call: TRBD2; cdr3_aa: CASSFVGREETQYF; cdr3_nt: TGTGCCAGCAGTTTTGTGGGGAGGGAAGAGACCCAGTACTTC
v_call: TRBV12-3/TRBV12-4; clone_size: .; j_call: TRBJ1-2; d_call: .; cdr3_aa: CASSLAGMGYGYTF; cdr3_nt: TGTGCCAGCAGTTTAGCAGGGATGGGCTATGGCTACACCTTC
v_call: TRBV19; clone_size: many; j_call: TRBJ1-1; d_call: TRBD1; cdr3_aa: CASSTGTGTEEAFF; cdr3_nt: TGTGCCAGTAGTACCGGGACAGGGACGGAGGAAGCTTTCTTT
v_call: TRBV20-1; clone_size: few; j_call: TRBJ1-4; d_call: .; cdr3_aa: CSASWGGPNEKLFF; cdr3_nt: TGCAGTGCTAGCTGGGGGGGCCCTAATGAAAAACTGTTTTTT
v_call: TRBV4-2; clone_size: .; j_call: TRBJ1-2; d_call: .; cdr3_aa: CASSQDRVTEWGLGYTF; cdr3_nt: TGTGCCAGCAGCCAAGACCGGGTGACCGAGTGGGGGCTGGGCTACACCTTC
v_call: TRBV7-6; clone_size: .; j_call: TRBJ2-7; d_call: .; cdr3_aa: CASSLGYTGGDEQYF; cdr3_nt: TGTGCCAGCAGCTTAGGCTATACGGGCGGGGACGAGCAGTACTTC
v_call: TRBV20-1; clone_size: .; j_call: TRBJ2-1; d_call: TRBD1; cdr3_aa: CSLMGARGYEQFF; cdr3_nt: TGCAGCCTTATGGGGGCCAGGGGGTATGAGCAGTTCTTC
v_call: TRBV11-3; clone_size: .; j_call: TRBJ2-2; d_call: TRBD2; cdr3_aa: CASSFGLAPTGELFF; cdr3_nt: TGTGCCAGCAGCTTTGGACTAGCGCCCACCGGGGAGCTGTTTTTT
v_call: TRBV7-2; clone_size: .; j_call: TRBJ2-5; d_call: .; cdr3_aa: CASSLAPGVRFGETQYF; cdr3_nt: TGTGCCAGCAGCTTAGCCCCAGGGGTTCGTTTCGGAGAGACCCAGTACTTC
v_call: TRBV20-1; clone_size: .; j_call: TRBJ1-1; d_call: .; cdr3_aa: CSAYQRGSNTEAFF; cdr3_nt: TGCAGTGCCTATCAACGGGGGTCGAACACTGAAGCTTTCTTT
v_call: TRBV11-2; clone_size: many; j_call: TRBJ2-5; d_call: TRBD2; cdr3_aa: CASSYGLAGGWETQYF; cdr3_nt: TGTGCCAGCAGCTATGGACTAGCGGGGGGCTGGGAGACCCAGTACTTC
v_call: TRBV6-1; clone_size: .; j_call: TRBJ2-2; d_call: TRBD2; cdr3_aa: CASSILTSGSLGELFF; cdr3_nt: TGTGCCAGCAGCATATTGACTAGCGGAAGTCTCGGGGAGCTGTTTTTT
v_call: TRBV30; clone_size: few; j_call: TRBJ2-1; d_call: .; cdr3_aa: CAWSGDFYSYNEQFF; cdr3_nt: TGTGCCTGGAGTGGGGACTTTTACTCCTACAATGAGCAGTTCTTC
v_call: TRBV5-1; clone_size: many; j_call: TRBJ1-1; d_call: .; cdr3_aa: CASSLDSANTEAFF; cdr3_nt: TGCGCCAGCAGCTTGGACAGCGCGAACACTGAAGCTTTCTTT
v_call: TRBV20-1; clone_size: many; j_call: TRBJ2-1; d_call: TRBD2; cdr3_aa: CSASLADYNEQFF; cdr3_nt: TGCAGTGCTAGCCTAGCGGACTACAATGAGCAGTTCTTC
v_call: TRBV7-9; clone_size: many; j_call: TRBJ2-1; d_call: TRBD1; cdr3_aa: CASSERGQGADEQFF; cdr3_nt: TGTGCCAGCAGCGAAAGAGGGCAGGGGGCGGATGAGCAGTTCTTC
v_call: TRBV24-1; clone_size: .; j_call: TRBJ1-5; d_call: .; cdr3_aa: CATSDNREGGQPQHF; cdr3_nt: TGTGCCACCAGTGACAACAGGGAGGGCGGACAGCCCCAGCATTTT
v_call: TRBV24-1; clone_size: .; j_call: TRBJ1-5; d_call: .; cdr3_aa: CATPVDTSNRPQHF; cdr3_nt: TGTGCCACCCCCGTGGACACTAGCAATCGGCCCCAGCATTTT
v_call: TRBV7-8; clone_size: .; j_call: TRBJ2-5; d_call: TRBD2; cdr3_aa: CASSLTSGVQETQYF; cdr3_nt: TGTGCCAGCAGCTTGACTAGCGGGGTGCAAGAGACCCAGTACTTC
v_call: TRBV7-2; clone_size: once; j_call: TRBJ2-5; d_call: .; cdr3_aa: CASKVGGARETQYF; cdr3_nt: TGTGCCAGCAAAGTCGGAGGAGCTCGAGAGACCCAGTACTTC
v_call: TRBV28; clone_size: many; j_call: TRBJ2-1; d_call: .; cdr3_aa: CATTFRVNNEQFF; cdr3_nt: TGTGCCACCACCTTTAGGGTGAACAATGAGCAGTTCTTC
v_call: TRBV20-1; clone_size: many; j_call: TRBJ2-5; d_call: .; cdr3_aa: CSARAGAVETQYF; cdr3_nt: TGCAGTGCTAGAGCCGGGGCGGTAGAGACCCAGTACTTC
v_call: TRBV28; clone_size: .; j_call: TRBJ1-1; d_call: TRBD1; cdr3_aa: CASSPPDRRNTEAFF; cdr3_nt: TGTGCCAGCAGTCCACCGGACAGGAGGAACACTGAAGCTTTCTTT
v_call: TRBV19; clone_size: few; j_call: TRBJ2-7; d_call: TRBD1; cdr3_aa: CASTPPGQGAREQYF; cdr3_nt: TGTGCCAGTACCCCACCGGGACAGGGGGCGCGGGAGCAGTACTTC
v_call: TRBV7-2; clone_size: many; j_call: TRBJ1-2; d_call: TRBD1; cdr3_aa: CASSAGQDYGYTF; cdr3_nt: TGTGCCAGCAGCGCGGGACAGGACTATGGCTACACCTTC
v_call: TRBV20-1; clone_size: .; j_call: TRBJ2-2; d_call: TRBD2; cdr3_aa: CSAVTSGDVGELFF; cdr3_nt: TGCAGTGCTGTGACTAGCGGGGACGTCGGGGAGCTGTTTTTT
v_call: TRBV18; clone_size: many; j_call: TRBJ1-1; d_call: .; cdr3_aa: CASSPLLETEAFF; cdr3_nt: TGTGCCAGCTCACCACTTCTGGAGACTGAAGCTTTCTTT
v_call: TRBV19; clone_size: .; j_call: TRBJ2-3; d_call: .; cdr3_aa: CASSMIGSGTDTQYF; cdr3_nt: TGTGCCAGTAGTATGATAGGTTCGGGCACAGATACGCAGTATTTT
v_call: TRBV28; clone_size: once; j_call: TRBJ1-6; d_call: .; cdr3_aa: CASRGWIDSPLHF; cdr3_nt: TGTGCCAGCAGGGGTTGGATCGATTCACCCCTCCACTTT
v_call: TRBV5-1; clone_size: .; j_call: TRBJ1-2; d_call: .; cdr3_aa: CASYGDLGYGYTF; cdr3_nt: TGCGCCAGTTACGGGGATCTGGGCTATGGCTACACCTTC
v_call: TRBV4-3; clone_size: .; j_call: TRBJ2-1; d_call: .; cdr3_aa: CASSQDVSLNEQFF; cdr3_nt: TGCGCCAGCAGCCAAGATGTGAGCCTCAATGAGCAGTTCTTC
v_call: TRBV7-2; clone_size: .; j_call: TRBJ2-2; d_call: TRBD2; cdr3_aa: CASSSSGLAGFLGNTGELFF; cdr3_nt: TGTGCCAGCAGCTCATCAGGACTAGCGGGATTCCTGGGGAACACCGGGGAGCTGTTTTTT
v_call: TRBV11-3; clone_size: .; j_call: TRBJ2-1; d_call: TRBD2; cdr3_aa: CASSPNGAGVRYNEQFF; cdr3_nt: TGTGCCAGCAGCCCTAACGGAGCGGGAGTGCGCTACAATGAGCAGTTCTTC
v_call: TRBV7-2; clone_size: many; j_call: TRBJ2-2; d_call: .; cdr3_aa: CASSLYTGELFF; cdr3_nt: TGTGCCAGCAGCTTGTATACAGGGGAGCTGTTTTTT
v_call: TRBV28; clone_size: .; j_call: TRBJ2-1; d_call: .; cdr3_aa: CASSSRGISYNEQFF; cdr3_nt: TGTGCCAGCAGTTCCCGGGGTATTTCCTACAATGAGCAGTTCTTC
v_call: TRBV7-8; clone_size: many; j_call: TRBJ2-3; d_call: TRBD1; cdr3_aa: CASSLYGTGGTMYF; cdr3_nt: TGTGCCAGCAGCTTATATGGGACAGGGGGCACTATGTATTTT
v_call: TRBV20-1; clone_size: many; j_call: TRBJ2-5; d_call: TRBD2; cdr3_aa: CSAGLADFETQYF; cdr3_nt: TGCAGTGCCGGACTAGCGGACTTCGAGACCCAGTACTTC
v_call: TRBV11-2; clone_size: many; j_call: TRBJ2-5; d_call: TRBD2; cdr3_aa: CASSRTSLETQYF; cdr3_nt: TGTGCCAGCAGCCGGACTAGTTTGGAGACCCAGTACTTC
v_call: TRBV2; clone_size: few; j_call: TRBJ1-2; d_call: .; cdr3_aa: CASSRGVGYGYTF; cdr3_nt: TGTGCCAGCAGTAGGGGCGTCGGCTATGGCTACACCTTC
v_call: TRBV12-5; clone_size: .; j_call: TRBJ2-7; d_call: .; cdr3_aa: CASGSPEYEQYF; cdr3_nt: TGTGCTAGTGGTTCCCCCGAGTACGAGCAGTACTTC
v_call: TRBV6-2/TRBV6-3; clone_size: .; j_call: TRBJ2-7; d_call: .; cdr3_aa: CASPPIHEQYF; cdr3_nt: TGTGCCAGTCCCCCCATCCACGAGCAGTACTTC
v_call: TRBV7-8; clone_size: many; j_call: TRBJ2-3; d_call: TRBD2; cdr3_aa: CASSDSGGPTDTQYF; cdr3_nt: TGTGCCAGCAGCGATAGCGGGGGGCCCACAGATACGCAGTATTTT
v_call: TRBV12-3/TRBV12-4; clone_size: many; j_call: TRBJ1-5; d_call: .; cdr3_aa: CASSRLVGGGNQPQHF; cdr3_nt: TGTGCCAGCAGTAGGCTGGTAGGGGGGGGCAATCAGCCCCAGCATTTT
v_call: TRBV7-2; clone_size: .; j_call: TRBJ1-2; d_call: TRBD1; cdr3_aa: CASSSPDRGPTNYGYTF; cdr3_nt: TGTGCCAGCAGCTCCCCGGACAGGGGGCCAACTAACTATGGCTACACCTTC
v_call: TRBV6-4; clone_size: few; j_call: TRBJ2-3; d_call: .; cdr3_aa: CASSVAQGGDTQYF; cdr3_nt: TGTGCCAGCAGTGTGGCCCAAGGCGGGGATACGCAGTATTTT